This T cell receptor beta chain was obtained from a study of HIV-infected patients and healthy controls. A note on this clonotype: One junction end does not reproduce the germline sequence, and a read error may be involved.

The CDR3 extends over 15 amino acids. The germline gives CDR1 SSHAT, CDR2 FNYEAQ (reference sequence). TCRdb analysed the 5' RACE reads with MiXCR anew, one entry per CDR3 protein. Here the sample spans more than 60,000 distinct CDR3 sequences, over 15% being singletons. This TCR came from a human donor in good health. The chain joins TRBV7-7 to TRBJ2-3; tentative D call: TRBD1 (5 bases). Sequenced sample: CD4+ T cells from blood. The CDR3 protein is CASSLGQTLTDTQYF. The CDR3 bases are TGTGCTAGCAGCTTAGGACAAACTCTCACAGATACGCAGTATTTT.